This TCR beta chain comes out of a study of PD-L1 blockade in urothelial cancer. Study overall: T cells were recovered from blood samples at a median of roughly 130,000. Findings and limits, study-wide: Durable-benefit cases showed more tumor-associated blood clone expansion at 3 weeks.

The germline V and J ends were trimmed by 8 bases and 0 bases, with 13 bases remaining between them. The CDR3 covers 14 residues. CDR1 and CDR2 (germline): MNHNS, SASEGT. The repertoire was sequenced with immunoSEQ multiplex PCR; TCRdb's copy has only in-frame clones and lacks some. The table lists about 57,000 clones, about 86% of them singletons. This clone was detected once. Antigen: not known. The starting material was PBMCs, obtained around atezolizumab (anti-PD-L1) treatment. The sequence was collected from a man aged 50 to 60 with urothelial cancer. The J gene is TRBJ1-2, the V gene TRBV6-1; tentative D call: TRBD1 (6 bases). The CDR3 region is CASGGAATNYGYTF. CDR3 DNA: TGTGCCAGCGGGGGGGCAGCCACTAACTATGGCTACACCTTC.